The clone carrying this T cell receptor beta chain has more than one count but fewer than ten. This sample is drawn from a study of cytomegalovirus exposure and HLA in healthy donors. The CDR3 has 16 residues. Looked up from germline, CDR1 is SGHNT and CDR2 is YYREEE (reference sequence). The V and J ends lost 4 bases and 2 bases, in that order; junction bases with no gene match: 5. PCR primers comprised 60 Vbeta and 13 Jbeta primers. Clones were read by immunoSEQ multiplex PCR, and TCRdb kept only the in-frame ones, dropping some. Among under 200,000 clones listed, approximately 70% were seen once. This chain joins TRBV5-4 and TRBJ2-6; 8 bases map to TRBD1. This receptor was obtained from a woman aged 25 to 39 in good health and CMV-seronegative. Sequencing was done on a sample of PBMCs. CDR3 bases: TGTGCCAGCAGCCTTAAGACAGGGGCTGGGGCCAACGTCCTGACTTTC. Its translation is CASSLKTGAGANVLTF.